The following is a T cell receptor (beta chain) sequence with its context. The junction had 9 bases not matched to a gene; V was cut back by 3 bases and J by 5 bases. The germline V gene has CDR1 SGHDN and CDR2 FVKESK. CDR3 size: 16 residues. This record comes from a study of blood T cell repertoires in COVID-19. Clones were read by immunoSEQ multiplex PCR, and TCRdb kept only the in-frame ones, dropping some. Of roughly 250,000 clones in the sample, 65% to 85% are singletons; the top ten hold approximately 4%. The chain joins TRBV14 to TRBJ2-3; 9 nucleotides match TRBD2. The sequencing sample was made of peripheral blood. The clonotype comes from a woman aged 40 to 50 with active or convalescent COVID-19. CDR3 loop: CASSHLAAGGLDTQYF. DNA for the CDR3: TGTGCCAGCAGCCACCTTGCAGCGGGGGGATTAGATACGCAGTATTTT.